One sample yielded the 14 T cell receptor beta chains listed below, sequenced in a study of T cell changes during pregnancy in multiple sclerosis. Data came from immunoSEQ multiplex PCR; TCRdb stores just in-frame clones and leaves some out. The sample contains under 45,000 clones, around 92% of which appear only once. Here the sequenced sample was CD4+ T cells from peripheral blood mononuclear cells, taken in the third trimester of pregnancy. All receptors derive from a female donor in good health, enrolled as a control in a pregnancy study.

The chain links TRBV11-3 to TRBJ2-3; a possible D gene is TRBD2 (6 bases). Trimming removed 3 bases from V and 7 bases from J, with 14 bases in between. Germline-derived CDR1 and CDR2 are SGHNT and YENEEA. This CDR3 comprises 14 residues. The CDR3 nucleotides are TGTGCCAGCAGCTTGCGGGGAGCCCTCAATACGCAGTATTTT. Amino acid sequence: CASSLRGALNTQYF.

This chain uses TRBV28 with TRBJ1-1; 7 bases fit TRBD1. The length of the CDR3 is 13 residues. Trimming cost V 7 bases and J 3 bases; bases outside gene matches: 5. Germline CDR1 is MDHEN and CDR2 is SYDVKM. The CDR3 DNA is TGTGCCAGCACCCGGGACAGTTACACTGAAGCTTTCTTT. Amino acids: CASTRDSYTEAFF. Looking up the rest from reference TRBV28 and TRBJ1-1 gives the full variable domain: DVKVTQSSRYLVKRTGEKVFLECVQDMDHENMFWYRQDPGLGLRLIYFSYDVKMKEKGDIPEGYSVSREKKERFSLILESASTNQTSMYLCASTRDSYTEAFFGQGTRLTVV.

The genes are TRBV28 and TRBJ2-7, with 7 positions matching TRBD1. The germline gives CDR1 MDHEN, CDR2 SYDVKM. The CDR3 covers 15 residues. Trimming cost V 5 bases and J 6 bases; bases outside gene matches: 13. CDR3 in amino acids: CASSPTGTVSSEQYF. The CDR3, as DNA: TGTGCCAGCAGTCCGACCGGGACAGTAAGCTCCGAGCAGTACTTC.

The CDR3 reads CASSPPDRTYEQYF. CDR3 DNA sequence: TGTGCCAGCTCACCACCGGACAGGACCTACGAGCAGTACTTC. The chain is built from TRBV18 and TRBJ2-7; TRBD1 aligns across 7 bases. V dropped 0 bases and J dropped 2; count of bases not matched to a gene: 1. CDR3 size: 14 residues. Germline lookup yields CDR1 KGHSH and CDR2 LQKENI.

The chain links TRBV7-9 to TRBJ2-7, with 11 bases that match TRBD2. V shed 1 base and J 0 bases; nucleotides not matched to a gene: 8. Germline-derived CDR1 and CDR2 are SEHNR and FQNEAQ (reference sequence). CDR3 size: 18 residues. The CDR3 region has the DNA TGTGCCAGCAGCTTAGGTAGCGGGGGGGCCCTAGGCTCCTACGAGCAGTACTTC. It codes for CASSLGSGGALGSYEQYF.

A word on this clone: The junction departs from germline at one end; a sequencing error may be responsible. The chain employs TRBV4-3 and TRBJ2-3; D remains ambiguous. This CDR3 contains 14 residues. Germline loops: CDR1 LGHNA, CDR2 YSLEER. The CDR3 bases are TGCGCCAGCAGCCAAGAAATATCGTCTTTCCCATCGGATTTT. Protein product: CASSQEISSFPSDF.

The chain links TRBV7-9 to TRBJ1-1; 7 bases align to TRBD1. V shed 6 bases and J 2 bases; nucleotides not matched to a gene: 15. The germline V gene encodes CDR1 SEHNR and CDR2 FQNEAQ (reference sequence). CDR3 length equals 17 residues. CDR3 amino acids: CASSSTPGQKSNTEAFF. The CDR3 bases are TGTGCCAGCAGTTCCACTCCGGGACAGAAGAGTAACACTGAAGCTTTCTTT. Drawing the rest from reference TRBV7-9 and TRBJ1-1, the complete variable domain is DTGVSQNPRHKITKRGQNVTFRCDPISEHNRLYWYRQTLGQGPEFLTYFQNEAQLEKSRLLSDRFSAERPKGSFSTLEIQRTEQGDSAMYLCASSSTPGQKSNTEAFFGQGTRLTVV.

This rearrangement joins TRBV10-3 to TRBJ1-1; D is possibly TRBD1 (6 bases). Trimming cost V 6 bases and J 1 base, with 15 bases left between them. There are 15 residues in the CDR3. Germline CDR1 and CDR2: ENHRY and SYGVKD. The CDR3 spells CAISSHLGGNTEAFF. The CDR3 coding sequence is TGTGCCATCAGCTCTCATCTAGGGGGGAACACTGAAGCTTTCTTT.

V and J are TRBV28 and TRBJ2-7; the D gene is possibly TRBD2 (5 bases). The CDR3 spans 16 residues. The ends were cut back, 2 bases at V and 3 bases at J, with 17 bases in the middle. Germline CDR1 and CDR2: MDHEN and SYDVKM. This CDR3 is CASSLGARGRNYEQYF. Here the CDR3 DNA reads TGTGCCAGCAGTTTAGGCGCCCGGGGAAGAAACTACGAGCAGTACTTC.

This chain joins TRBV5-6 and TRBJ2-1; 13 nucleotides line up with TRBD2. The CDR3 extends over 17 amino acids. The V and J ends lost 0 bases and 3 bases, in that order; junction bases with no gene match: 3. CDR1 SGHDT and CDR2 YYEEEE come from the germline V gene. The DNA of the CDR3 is TGTGCCAGCAGCTTGGGACTAGCGGGGGGAGTCTACAATGAGCAGTTCTTC. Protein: CASSLGLAGGVYNEQFF.

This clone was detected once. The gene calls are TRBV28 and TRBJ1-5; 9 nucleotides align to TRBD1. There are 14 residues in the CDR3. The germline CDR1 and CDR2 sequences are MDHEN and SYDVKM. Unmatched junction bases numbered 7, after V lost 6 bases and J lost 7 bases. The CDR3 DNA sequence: TGTGCCAGCAGCTACGGACAGGGGAAACAGCCCCAGCATTTT. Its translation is CASSYGQGKQPQHF.

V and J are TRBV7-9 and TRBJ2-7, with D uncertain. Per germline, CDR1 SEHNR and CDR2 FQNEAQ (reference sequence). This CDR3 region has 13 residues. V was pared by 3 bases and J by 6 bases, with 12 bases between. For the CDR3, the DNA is TGTGCCAGCAGCTTCGGATTGCGAGGCGAGCAGTACTTC. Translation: CASSFGLRGEQYF.

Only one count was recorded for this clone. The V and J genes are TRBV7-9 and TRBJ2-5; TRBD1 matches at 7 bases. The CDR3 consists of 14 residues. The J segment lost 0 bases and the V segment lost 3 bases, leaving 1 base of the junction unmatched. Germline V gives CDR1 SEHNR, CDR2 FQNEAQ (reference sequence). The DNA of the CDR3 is TGTGCCAGCAGCTTGGGACAGAACCAAGAGACCCAGTACTTC. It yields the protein CASSLGQNQETQYF.

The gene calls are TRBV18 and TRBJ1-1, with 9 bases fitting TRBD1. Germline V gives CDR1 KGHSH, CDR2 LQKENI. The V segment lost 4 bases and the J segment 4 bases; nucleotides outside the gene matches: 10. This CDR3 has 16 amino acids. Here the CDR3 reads CASSRLRDRVITEAFF. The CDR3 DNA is TGTGCCAGCTCACGCCTCCGGGACAGGGTTATCACTGAAGCTTTCTTT. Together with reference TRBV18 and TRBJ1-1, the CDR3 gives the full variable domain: NAGVMQNPRHLVRRRGQEARLRCSPMKGHSHVYWYRQLPEEGLKFMVYLQKENIIDESGMPKERFSAEFPKEGPSILRIQQVVRGDSAAYFCASSRLRDRVITEAFFGQGTRLTVV.